This TCR beta chain was observed in a study of T cells in Graves' hyperthyroidism and ophthalmopathy. This clonotype was counted at least ten times. What it recognizes is unknown. Uncontrolled infection, other autoimmune disease, pregnancy or lactation excluded patients. It was 8.5 to 10 ml of fresh peripheral blood that supplied the PBMCs. Authors of the study amplified TCR beta CDR3 regions from RNA transcripts. The HTBI set primed first-round TCR CDR3 RT-PCR. Using its own MiXCR run on the multiplex PCR reads, TCRdb lists one record per CDR3 protein. Of 200,000 to 250,000 distinct CDR3 sequences in the sample, around 17% were seen once. Whole-study findings and limits: A model using 13 V-J features told ophthalmopathy apart from stable hyperthyroidism. The majority of expanded thyroid clonotypes above 0.001 also appeared in blood.

V was clipped by 2 bases and J by 6 bases, with 15 bases between them. Germline assignment: CDR1 KGHSH and CDR2 LQKENI. The CDR3 is 15 amino acids. The sequence derives from a woman aged 18 to 35 with Graves' ophthalmopathy. The chain employs TRBV18 and TRBJ2-3, with TRBD2 as a possible D gene (5 bases). Input material: blood. The CDR3 sequence: CASSPKAGGGDTQYF. In nucleotides, the CDR3 is TGTGCCAGCTCACCAAAGGCAGGCGGCGGGGATACGCAGTATTTT.